The 10 T cell receptor beta chains reported below all come from one sample, sequenced in a study of blood T cell repertoires in COVID-19. Sequencing used immunoSEQ multiplex PCR; TCRdb keeps in-frame clones, though not all of them. Here the sample spans over 200,000 clones, roughly 90% being singletons. The specimen was PBMCs or T cells enriched from blood (not recorded which). The source is a woman between 45 and 60 years old in a cohort exposed to, infected with or recovered from COVID-19 (not recorded which).

V gene TRBV4-2 combines with J gene TRBJ1-6; 7 bases match TRBD1. The CDR3 is 14 amino acids. With V trimmed by 5 bases and J by 10 bases, 8 bases remained unmatched. Germline V gene data show CDR1 as LGHNA and CDR2 as YNFKEQ. The DNA of the CDR3 is TGTGCCAGCAGCACGCAGGGGGATGGCTCACCCCTCCACTTT. Encoded protein: CASSTQGDGSPLHF.

This chain joins TRBV6-1 and TRBJ1-5; D possibly corresponds to TRBD1 (6 bases). CDR1 MNHNS and CDR2 SASEGT come from the germline V gene. The CDR3 loop spans 13 amino acids. Trimming took off 2 bases at V and 6 bases at J, with 8 bases between the two ends. The CDR3 sequence is CASSEKGGQPQHF. CDR3 bases: TGTGCCAGCAGTGAAAAAGGGGGTCAGCCCCAGCATTTT.

The chain links TRBV2 to TRBJ2-5; TRBD1 is a possible D gene (6 bases). CDR1 and CDR2 (germline): SNHLY, FYNNEI. Trimming cost V 5 bases and J 5 bases, with 12 bases left between them. This CDR3 is built from 13 residues. In nucleotides, the CDR3 is TGTGCCAGCAGTTCGACAGGTGATGAGACCCAGTACTTC. It translates to CASSSTGDETQYF.

The gene calls are TRBV6-5 and TRBJ2-7; 13 bases line up with TRBD2. The V and J ends lost 4 bases and 5 bases, in that order; junction bases with no gene match: 2. The CDR3 totals 14 residues. Germline V gene lookup returns CDR1 MNHEY and CDR2 SVGAGI. The CDR3 loop is CASSLGLAGDEQYF. The CDR3 DNA reads as TGTGCCAGCAGTTTAGGACTAGCGGGGGACGAGCAGTACTTC.

This clone appeared a single time. In this CDR3 the conserved last residue, phenylalanine or tryptophan, is missing, so a read error is likely. The DNA is omitted, as the CDR3 cannot be located on it reliably, and the CDR3 follows TCRdb's listing. The CDR3 region is CASIQPPTQT. This chain joins TRBV7-2 and TRBJ1-6. The CDR3 contains 10 residues when both ends are counted. In germline, CDR1 is SGHTA, CDR2 FQGNSA.

The chain has TRBV7-9 and TRBJ2-7; maybe TRBD2 (6 bases). Trimming took 3 bases from V and 3 from J, leaving 12 bases between them. Germline V gene lookup returns CDR1 SEHNR and CDR2 FQNEAQ (reference sequence). There are 14 residues in the CDR3. The CDR3 region is CASSFGTRLYEQYF. The CDR3 DNA sequence: TGTGCCAGCAGCTTCGGGACTCGGCTCTACGAGCAGTACTTC. The variable domain in full, with the rest retrieved from reference TRBV7-9 and TRBJ2-7, is DTGVSQNPRHKITKRGQNVTFRCDPISEHNRLYWYRQTLGQGPEFLTYFQNEAQLEKSRLLSDRFSAERPKGSFSTLEIQRTEQGDSAMYLCASSFGTRLYEQYFGPGTRLTVT.

J is TRBJ1-6 and V is TRBV27, with 12 bases that match TRBD1. Unmatched junction bases numbered 5, after V lost 7 bases and J lost 7 bases. The CDR3 is 15 residues long. The germline V gene encodes CDR1 MNHEY and CDR2 SMNVEV (reference sequence). The CDR3 loop is CASNTGTGGNSPLHF. CDR3 coding DNA: TGTGCCAGCAATACCGGGACAGGGGGCAATTCACCCCTCCACTTT.

This rearrangement joins TRBV30 to TRBJ2-7; 7 positions match TRBD1. CDR3 size: 12 residues. V lost 4 bases and J lost 3; bases outside the gene matches: 3. The germline CDR1 and CDR2 sequences are GTSNPN and SVGIG (reference sequence). CDR3 sequence (DNA): TGTGCCTGGAATCGGGACAGCTACGAGCAGTACTTC. As protein: CAWNRDSYEQYF. Full variable domain (remainder filled in from reference TRBV30 and TRBJ2-7): SQTIHQWPATLVQPVGSPLSLECTVEGTSNPNLYWYRQAAGRGLQLLFYSVGIGQISSEVPQNLSASRPQDRQFILSSKKLLLSDSGFYLCAWNRDSYEQYFGPGTRLTVT.

This chain uses TRBV21-1 with TRBJ1-6; the DNA was not used to check the table's D call, TRBD1. TRBV21-1 is designated a pseudogene. The CDR3 is 17 residues long. As DNA, the CDR3 is TGTGCCAGCAGCCCCCCCGACAGACAGGGCCCTAATTCACCCCTCCACTTT. Translated: CASSPPDRQGPNSPLHF.

The chain is built from TRBV6-2 or TRBV6-3 and TRBJ2-1, with D perhaps TRBD2 (7 bases). Trimming took off 1 base at V and 7 bases at J, with 14 bases between the two ends. Germline V gene data show CDR1 as MNHEY and CDR2 as SVGEGT. This CDR3 has 15 amino acids. The DNA for the CDR3 is TGTGCCAGCAGTTACTGGGGGGGCCATGGGAATGAGCAGTTCTTC. Amino acid sequence: CASSYWGGHGNEQFF.